A single sample is the source of the 21 T cell receptor beta chains below, sequenced in a study of CD8+ T cells in alopecia areata (dated by TCRdb to about 2018). Cells from pooled mouse cutaneous lymph nodes were stained for CD4, CD8alpha, NKG2D, NKG2ACE and other markers and then sorted on a BD Influx. Receptor amplification or capture employed the immunoSEQ multiplex PCR assay. RNA was extracted from all samples and reverse transcribed into cDNA as template for TCR sequencing. TCRdb mirrors the immuneACCESS table, restricted to in-frame sequences. Some clones are absent from its copies; in checked studies, under half trace to an unresolved V gene, and the reason for the others is unknown. The table puts 20,000 or so clones in this sample, none counted just once. The top ten constitute 30% to 40% of the sample. Sample: CD8+ T cells sorted from a lymph node. These receptors all stem from a C3H/HeJ mouse with alopecia areata. This strain is characterized by the MHC haplotype H2-k.

This clone has a handful of counts. The genes and germline here are from mouse. The read ends 4 residues early relative to the CDR3; the germline J gene fills the gap. The V gene is TRBV1, the J gene TRBJ2-7; 9 bases agree with TRBD2. J was trimmed by 0 bases and V by 6 bases; bases with no gene match: 3. Germline V gives CDR1 NSQYPW, CDR2 LRSPGD (reference sequence). The CDR3 has 14 residues. The sequenced part of the CDR3 DNA is TGCACCTGCAGCCCGGGACTGGGCTCCTAT. Translated, it gives CTCSPGLGSY. The CDR3, in full, reads CTCSPGLGSYEQYF.

This clone has at least ten counts. Gene names are mouse gene names. The observed sequence ends 4 residues before the CDR3 terminus, with the missing tail filled in from the germline J gene. The chain joins TRBV13-3 to TRBJ2-3, with TRBD2 identical over 8 bases. This CDR3 comprises 15 residues. Germline V lookup: CDR1 NNHDY, CDR2 SYVADS. The CDR3 DNA, read in part, is TGTGCCAGCAGCGGGGGGGGGCGCGAAGGAGAA. It translates to CASSGGGREGE. The full CDR3 is CASSGGGREGETLYF.

The sample holds many counts of this clone. Genes here carry mouse names. The read ends 4 residues early relative to the CDR3; the germline J gene fills the gap. V is TRBV13-3 and J is TRBJ2-2, with 9 bases fitting TRBD1. The CDR3 runs 17 residues. Germline V gene sequence: CDR1 NNHDY, CDR2 SYVADS. The junction had 6 bases not matched to a gene; V was cut back by 1 base and J by 2 bases. The sequenced CDR3 bases are TGTGCCAGCAGTGATCCCTGGACAGGGGTGAACACCGGG. Amino acids: CASSDPWTGVNTG. The entire CDR3 sequence reads CASSDPWTGVNTGQLYF.

This clone was counted only a few times. Mouse names are used for the genes. The read finishes 4 residues shy of the CDR3 end, and the germline J gene is used to complete it. The chain has TRBV5 and TRBJ2-1; a possible D gene is TRBD2 (5 bases). The V end lost 4 bases, the J end lost 0 bases, and 7 bases lay between the germline ends. The germline CDR1 and CDR2 sequences are LGHNA and YNLKQL (reference sequence). The CDR3 loop spans 14 amino acids. CDR3 in amino acids: CASSPLGNYAEQFF. The sequenced CDR3 bases are TGTGCCAGCAGCCCTCTGGGTAACTATGCT.

This clone showed up many times. Gene names are the mouse ones. The CDR3 goes on 4 residues after the read ends, and that part is filled in from the germline J gene. The V and J genes are TRBV5 and TRBJ1-4; D ambiguous. The CDR3 is made up of 14 amino acids. The germline gives CDR1 LGHNA, CDR2 YNLKQL (reference sequence). V was cut by 0 bases and J by 0 bases, with 2 bases left in between. The part of the CDR3 DNA that was read is TGTGCCAGCAGCCAAGACATTTCCAACGAA. It encodes CASSQDISNE. The whole CDR3 reads CASSQDISNERLFF.

This clone was observed at least ten times. Gene names follow the mouse nomenclature. The read terminates 4 residues ahead of where the CDR3 ends, so the germline J gene completes it. The chain employs TRBV13-3 and TRBJ2-7, with a possible D match to TRBD2 (5 bases). From germline, CDR1 is NNHDY and CDR2 SYVADS. Trimming pared 6 bases from V and 2 bases from J, leaving 12 bases between. This CDR3 is built from 13 residues. CDR3 sequence reads: CASNGVKTYEQYF. The sequenced part of the CDR3 DNA is TGTGCCAGCAATGGGGTAAAAACCTAT.

As regards this clone: Gene names are mouse gene names. The read ends 4 residues early relative to the CDR3; the germline J gene fills the gap. J is TRBJ2-2 and V is TRBV19, with 7 positions matching TRBD1. Germline V gives CDR1 FNHDT, CDR2 SITEND (reference sequence). The CDR3 totals 13 residues. Germline trimming cut 4 bases from V and 6 bases from J; bases unmatched to any gene: 3. CDR3 residues: CASSRQGPGQLYF. CDR3 DNA, as far as it was read: TGTGCCAGCAGTCGACAGGGCCCCGGG.

Comment on this clone: Mouse gene names and germline throughout. The sequenced fragment ends 4 residues before the CDR3 boundary, so the rest is inferred from the germline J gene. The chain has TRBV19 and TRBJ2-5; 7 nucleotides agree with TRBD2. The CDR3 contains 15 residues. J gave up 1 base and V 0 bases, and 2 bases lay outside the gene matches. The germline V gene has CDR1 FNHDT and CDR2 SITEND (reference sequence). CDR3 loop: CASSIGTGDQDTQYF. The covered CDR3 bases are TGTGCCAGCAGTATAGGTACTGGGGACCAAGAC.

On this clone itself: The protein recorded in TCRdb does not match the translated DNA at residue 13; the protein presented here comes from translating the DNA. Mouse gene names apply. From the germline J gene comes the end of the CDR3, since the read stops 3 residues before it. This chain joins TRBV19 and TRBJ1-3, with 7 bases that match TRBD1. The CDR3 length is 16 residues. Per the germline V gene, CDR1 is FNHDT and CDR2 is SITEND (reference sequence). The CDR3 is CASSPPTGYSVNTLYF. The DNA read from the CDR3 is TGTGCCAGCAGTCCCCCGACAGGGTATTCTGTAAATACG. Looking up the rest from reference TRBV19 and TRBJ1-3 gives the full variable domain: GGIITQTPKFLIGQEGQKLTLKCQQNFNHDTMYWYRQDSGKGLRLIYYSITENDLQKGDLSEGYDASREKKSSFSLTVTSAQKNEMAVFLCASSPPTGYSVNTLYFGEGSRLIVV.

This clone was found many times. Gene names and germline match the mouse. Sequencing ends 4 residues short of the CDR3 end; the germline J gene provides the rest. The chain couples TRBV13-3 to TRBJ2-1; 10 bases align to TRBD2. The germline CDR1 and CDR2 sequences are NNHDY and SYVADS. This CDR3 has 14 residues. Trimming cost V 4 bases and J 5 bases; bases outside gene matches: 3. CDR3 sequence: CASSNWGGNAEQFF. The CDR3 bases that were read are TGTGCCAGCAGTAACTGGGGGGGGAATGCT.

This clone appeared a few times. The gene names given are mouse names. CDR3: CASSMTGRGTEVFF. CDR3 DNA (partial): TGTGCCAGCAGTATGACAGGGAGGGGCACA. This chain uses TRBV13-3 with TRBJ1-1; 7 bases fit TRBD1. The read gets to within 4 residues of the CDR3 end, and the germline J gene fills in the rest. The length of the CDR3 is 14 residues. Germline CDR1 is NNHDY and CDR2 is SYVADS. V shed 4 bases and J 4 bases; nucleotides not matched to a gene: 7.

This clone was seen a few times. Here the gene names and germline are mouse. The read stops 4 residues short of the end of the CDR3; the missing end is completed from the germline J gene. This chain links TRBV1 with TRBJ2-1; 13 nucleotides match TRBD2. CDR1 and CDR2 from the germline V gene are NSQYPW and LRSPGD (reference sequence). The CDR3 length is 15 residues. J was trimmed by 6 bases and V by 3 bases; bases with no gene match: 2. The CDR3 DNA, read in part, is TGCACCTGCAGTGCGGACTGGGGGGGCTTTGCT. The encoded protein is CTCSADWGGFA. The CDR3 as a whole reads CTCSADWGGFAEQFF.

At least ten counts were recorded for this clone. The germline and genes are mouse ones. The read ends 4 residues shy of where the CDR3 ends; the end is completed using the germline J gene. The chain combines TRBV13-3 with TRBJ2-3, with 8 bases aligning to TRBD1. Germline assignment: CDR1 NNHDY and CDR2 SYVADS. This CDR3 comprises 16 residues. V lost 2 bases and J lost 3; bases outside the gene matches: 8. The covered CDR3 bases are TGTGCCAGCAGTGAACCCGGACAGGGTGGAGCAGAA. This gives the protein CASSEPGQGGAE. The whole CDR3 reads CASSEPGQGGAETLYF.

Worth noting for this clone: The genes and germline here are from mouse. The read ends 4 residues before the CDR3 terminus; that terminus is restored from the germline J gene. This sequence joins TRBV13-1 and TRBJ2-4; TRBD2 agrees at 11 bases. CDR1 and CDR2 (germline): NSHNY, SYGAGN. The CDR3 covers 17 residues. J lost 0 bases, V lost 0 bases, and 3 bases had no gene match. The part of the CDR3 DNA that was read is TGTGCCAGCAGTGATGCAGACTGGGGGGGTAGTCAAAAC. It translates to CASSDADWGGSQN. In full, the CDR3 reads CASSDADWGGSQNTLYF.

Notes on this clone: The listed genes are named as in mouse. The CDR3 extends 4 residues past the end of the read, so its final part is completed from the germline J gene. The genes are TRBV19 and TRBJ1-1; 8 bases fit TRBD1. Germline loops: CDR1 FNHDT, CDR2 SITEND (reference sequence). This CDR3 has 12 amino acids. The CDR3 DNA, read in part, is TGTGCCAGCAGCCCAGACAGGGGA. Translated: CASSPDRG. The whole CDR3 reads CASSPDRGEVFF.

This clone was observed a few times. The genes are named according to mouse. The read stops 4 residues short of the end of the CDR3; the missing end is completed from the germline J gene. This rearrangement joins TRBV31 to TRBJ2-3; 8 bases align to TRBD1. This CDR3 comprises 12 residues. Germline V gene data show CDR1 as GKSSPN and CDR2 as SITVG. V lost 4 bases and J lost 3; bases outside the gene matches: 0. The CDR3 bases that were read are TGTGCCTGGACAGGGGGCGCAGAA. Translating it yields CAWTGGAE. The full CDR3 is CAWTGGAETLYF.

Concerning this clone itself: Mouse gene names apply. Read coverage stops 4 residues before the CDR3 terminus; the germline J gene supplies the remainder. The chain links TRBV13-3 to TRBJ1-1, with 10 bases matching TRBD1. Germline-derived CDR1 and CDR2 are NNHDY and SYVADS. Trimming cost V 5 bases and J 0 bases; bases outside gene matches: 4. This CDR3 is built from 15 residues. The sequenced CDR3 bases are TGTGCCAGCAGCTCCGGGACAGGGGCAAACACA. Translation: CASSSGTGANT. The complete CDR3 reads CASSSGTGANTEVFF.

To note about this clone: Germline and genes: mouse. The read falls 4 residues short of the CDR3 end, and the missing part is taken from the germline J gene. The rearrangement links TRBV13-2 to TRBJ1-1; a weak D match, TRBD1 (6 bases). Germline V lookup: CDR1 NNHNN, CDR2 SYGAGS (reference sequence). The CDR3 extends over 14 amino acids. The CDR3 sequence is CASAGLGGRGEVFF. The part of the CDR3 DNA that was read is TGTGCCAGCGCCGGACTGGGGGGGCGCGGA.

As concerns this clone: The protein recorded in TCRdb does not match the translated DNA at residue 12; the protein presented here comes from translating the DNA. Gene names and germline refer to mouse. The read comes to an end 3 residues before the CDR3 does, leaving the germline J gene to fill in the end. The chain carries TRBV13-3 and TRBJ1-6; 7 bases line up with TRBD1. TRBJ1-6 is labeled an ORF, and its function is uncertain. J gave up 3 bases and V 5 bases, and 5 bases lay outside the gene matches. Looked up from germline, CDR1 is NNHDY and CDR2 is SYVADS. CDR3 length equals 15 residues. The CDR3 region is CASRGGRDYNSPLYF. Partial CDR3 DNA: TGTGCCAGCAGAGGGGGCAGGGACTATAATTCGCCC.

This clone was seen many times. These gene names are mouse names. The CDR3 extends 4 residues past the end of the read, so its final part is completed from the germline J gene. The chain is built from TRBV1 and TRBJ2-7, with 7 bases fitting TRBD2. With 3 bases clipped from V and 3 bases from J, the junction kept 2 bases outside the gene matches. The CDR3 runs to 13 residues. In germline, CDR1 is NSQYPW, CDR2 LRSPGD (reference sequence). CDR3 amino acids: CTCSAGGIYEQYF. The sequenced CDR3 bases are TGCACCTGCAGTGCTGGGGGGATCTAT. Full variable domain (remainder filled in from reference TRBV1 and TRBJ2-7): VTLLEQNPRWRLVPRGQAVNLRCILKNSQYPWMSWYQQDLQKQLQWLFTLRSPGDKEVKSLPGADYLATRVTDTELRLQVANMSQGRTLYCTCSAGGIYEQYFGPGTRLTVL.

This clone was seen only a few times. The gene symbols are mouse symbols. With the read ending 4 residues before the CDR3 end, the germline J gene is used to fill in that end. The rearrangement links TRBV19 to TRBJ2-1, with TRBD2 matching 10 bases. Unmatched junction bases numbered 4, after V lost 1 base and J lost 6 bases. The germline V gene has CDR1 FNHDT and CDR2 SITEND (reference sequence). The CDR3 is made up of 15 amino acids. The sequenced CDR3 bases are TGTGCCAGCAGTATATCTGGGGGGGCGCTTGCT. It is translated as CASSISGGALA. The entire CDR3 is CASSISGGALAEQFF.